A selection of T cell receptor beta chains follows, all from one sample in a study of blood T cell repertoires in COVID-19. Profiling relied on immunoSEQ multiplex PCR, and the TCRdb table lists in-frame clones only, not all of them. The sample contains around 310,000 clones, approximately 87% of which appear only once. Sequenced: peripheral blood. All receptors derive from a woman aged 45-65 years with active or convalescent COVID-19. Both conserved end residues are part of each CDR3. The D gene is left open where the match is weak. Clone size, where shown, is once, few, many, or a class for clones that have expanded.

-,TRBJ1-3,-,TRBV7-9,CASSLASVSGNTIYF,TGTGCCAGCAGCTTAGCGTCAGTCTCTGGAAACACCATATATTTT
-,TRBJ2-3,TRBD2,TRBV9,CASSVAPGLAGDTDTQYF,TGTGCCAGCAGCGTAGCTCCGGGACTAGCGGGGGACACAGATACGCAGTATTTT
-,TRBJ1-1,TRBD1,TRBV6-6,CASSRWTGGNTEAFF,TGTGCCAGCAGTCGATGGACAGGGGGGAACACTGAAGCTTTCTTT
-,TRBJ1-2,-,TRBV11-2,CASSLGARYGYTF,TGTGCCAGCAGCTTAGGGGCCCGATATGGCTACACCTTC
-,TRBJ2-2,TRBD1,TRBV6-1,CASSEMDRSTGELFF,TGTGCCAGCAGTGAAATGGACAGGTCCACCGGGGAGCTGTTTTTT
-,TRBJ1-3,-,TRBV4-2,CASSQDLGASGNTIYF,TGTGCCAGCAGCCAAGATCTAGGGGCCTCTGGAAACACCATATATTTT
-,TRBJ2-5,TRBD1,TRBV4-3,CASSYGQGAAETQYF,TGCGCCAGCAGCTACGGACAGGGGGCGGCGGAGACCCAGTACTTC
once,TRBJ1-1,TRBD1,TRBV7-3,CASSLTGGVVTEAFF,TGTGCCAGCAGCTTGACAGGGGGCGTAGTCACTGAAGCTTTCTTT
-,TRBJ2-1,TRBD2,TRBV7-9,CASSLVVLADSYNEQFF,TGTGCCAGCAGCTTAGTAGTACTAGCGGACTCCTACAATGAGCAGTTCTTC
-,TRBJ2-5,TRBD2,TRBV6-5,CASSYSGTSGTETQYF,TGTGCCAGCAGTTACTCGGGGACTAGCGGGACAGAGACCCAGTACTTC
-,TRBJ2-7,TRBD1,TRBV11-1,CASSDRASYEQYF,TGTGCCAGCAGCGACAGGGCCTCCTACGAGCAGTACTTC
-,TRBJ2-2,TRBD1,TRBV19,CASSWDRIRFANTGELFF,TGTGCCAGTAGTTGGGACAGAATACGATTCGCGAACACCGGGGAGCTGTTTTTT
-,TRBJ1-5,TRBD1,TRBV30,CAWSPGQVNNQPQHF,TGTGCCTGGAGCCCTGGACAGGTCAACAATCAGCCCCAGCATTTT
-,TRBJ2-1,TRBD2,TRBV29-1,CSVEDVLGGYNEQFF,TGCAGCGTTGAGGACGTTTTGGGAGGGTACAATGAGCAGTTCTTC
-,TRBJ1-1,TRBD1,TRBV7-9,CASSRGQVLLNTEAFF,TGTGCCAGCAGCCGAGGACAGGTACTACTGAACACTGAAGCTTTCTTT
few,TRBJ2-2,-,TRBV3-1/TRBV3-2,CASREQAFGELFF,TGTGCCAGCAGAGAACAAGCGTTCGGGGAGCTGTTTTTT
-,TRBJ2-7,-,TRBV30,CAWSPPGSEQYF,TGTGCCTGGAGTCCCCCGGGGTCCGAGCAGTACTTC
once,TRBJ2-1,TRBD1,TRBV5-4,CASSRRDRAAYNEQFF,TGTGCCAGCAGCAGACGAGACAGGGCCGCCTACAATGAGCAGTTCTTC
once,TRBJ2-3,-,TRBV29-1,CSVRRTDTQYF,TGCAGCGTCCGGCGGACAGATACGCAGTATTTT
-,TRBJ1-2,TRBD1,TRBV4-2,CASSQGQGSGYTF,TGTGCCAGCAGCCAAGGACAGGGGAGCGGCTACACCTTC
-,TRBJ1-2,TRBD1,TRBV9,CASSVKEYRTGLDRGNGYTF,TGTGCCAGCAGCGTAAAAGAATATCGGACTGGCCTTGACAGGGGCAATGGCTACACCTTC
-,TRBJ1-1,-,TRBV30,CAWRFRGGAEAFF,TGTGCCTGGAGATTCCGAGGGGGGGCTGAAGCTTTCTTT
once,TRBJ2-1,-,TRBV7-2,CASSLGRIADEQFF,TGTGCCAGCAGCTTAGGCCGAATAGCCGATGAGCAGTTCTTC
-,TRBJ1-1,-,TRBV30,CALKQGGMNTEAFF,TGTGCCTTAAAACAGGGTGGGATGAACACTGAAGCTTTCTTT
-,TRBJ2-7,-,TRBV5-1,CASNKAQDSYEQYF,TGCGCCAGCAATAAGGCACAGGACTCCTACGAGCAGTACTTC
-,TRBJ2-1,-,TRBV2,CASEDLGDEQFF,TGTGCCAGCGAAGATCTCGGGGATGAGCAGTTCTTC
-,TRBJ2-7,TRBD1,TRBV24-1,CATSGKGQGGNEQYF,TGTGCCACCAGTGGGAAGGGACAGGGAGGGAACGAGCAGTACTTC
few,TRBJ1-6,-,TRBV30,CASKVIPGKDNSPLHF,TGTGCCTCTAAAGTTATACCAGGGAAGGATAATTCACCCCTCCACTTT
-,TRBJ1-2,-,TRBV30,CAWSPRLSDGYTF,TGTGCCTGGAGCCCGCGCCTCTCGGATGGCTACACCTTC
-,TRBJ2-3,TRBD2,TRBV9,CASSDSGRGTDTQYF,TGTGCCAGCAGCGATAGCGGGAGGGGTACAGATACGCAGTATTTT
-,TRBJ2-3,-,TRBV4-2,CASSQESLTDTQYF,TGTGCCAGCAGCCAAGAGTCCTTAACAGATACGCAGTATTTT
once,TRBJ2-5,TRBD2,TRBV7-2,CASSLAASGGQETQYF,TGTGCCAGCAGCTTAGCTGCTAGCGGGGGCCAAGAGACCCAGTACTTC
once,TRBJ2-1,TRBD2,TRBV7-9,CASSPLAGDWPNEQFF,TGTGCCAGCAGCCCACTAGCGGGAGATTGGCCCAATGAGCAGTTCTTC
-,TRBJ2-1,-,TRBV5-1,CASSLGGDSYNEQFF,TGCGCCAGCAGCTTAGGGGGGGACTCCTACAATGAGCAGTTCTTC
once,TRBJ1-5,-,TRBV7-2,CASSHSSGNQPQHF,TGTGCCAGCAGCCACTCCAGCGGCAATCAGCCCCAGCATTTT
-,TRBJ1-4,TRBD1,TRBV4-2,CASRLVDRGNEKLFF,TGTGCCAGCAGACTTGTGGACAGGGGGAATGAAAAACTGTTTTTT
-,TRBJ2-1,TRBD2,TRBV5-1,CASSTPSGGAVEQFF,TGCGCCAGCAGCACCCCTAGCGGGGGGGCAGTTGAGCAGTTCTTC
-,TRBJ1-2,TRBD1,TRBV7-9,CASSSMIDRAHGGYTF,TGTGCCAGCAGCTCAATGATAGACAGGGCGCATGGCGGCTACACCTTC
-,TRBJ1-5,-,TRBV15,CATSRDLSGYQPQHF,TGTGCCACCAGCAGAGATCTTTCGGGGTATCAGCCCCAGCATTTT
-,TRBJ2-1,-,TRBV29-1,CSVGSREQFF,TGCAGCGTTGGGTCGCGAGAGCAGTTCTTC
-,TRBJ1-1,-,TRBV5-4,CASSLSRTEAFF,TGTGCCAGCAGCCTCTCCCGCACTGAAGCTTTCTTT
-,TRBJ1-5,TRBD1,TRBV7-8,CASSPVLGPGQGKERNNQPQHF,TGTGCCAGCAGCCCCGTCTTAGGTCCGGGACAGGGGAAGGAAAGGAACAATCAGCCCCAGCATTTT
once,TRBJ2-3,-,TRBV6-2/TRBV6-3,CASSYSAERTDTQYF,TGTGCCAGCAGTTACTCGGCGGAACGCACAGATACGCAGTATTTT
-,TRBJ2-3,TRBD2,TRBV7-9,CASSPENRGADTQYF,TGTGCCAGCAGCCCCGAAAATCGGGGGGCAGATACGCAGTATTTT
-,TRBJ1-4,TRBD1,TRBV16,CASSQSTGAREKLFF,TGTGCCAGCAGCCAATCGACAGGGGCTCGGGAAAAACTGTTTTTT
-,TRBJ2-7,-,TRBV7-2,CASSFRPPDVRTYEQYF,TGTGCCAGCAGCTTTAGGCCACCAGACGTGCGGACCTACGAGCAGTACTTC
-,TRBJ1-1,TRBD1,TRBV10-1,CASTPDRPGCAEAFF,TGCGCCAGCACCCCGGACAGGCCGGGGTGCGCTGAAGCTTTCTTT
-,TRBJ1-2,-,TRBV27,CASSYRVGDGYTF,TGTGCCAGCAGCTACAGGGTGGGGGATGGCTACACCTTC
-,TRBJ1-6,TRBD1,TRBV5-1,CASRPGQADSPLHF,TGCGCCAGCAGACCGGGACAGGCAGATTCACCCCTCCACTTT
once,TRBJ1-2,TRBD1,TRBV6-2/TRBV6-3,CASSPSRGRRGYTF,TGTGCCAGCAGCCCATCGAGGGGGCGTCGGGGCTACACCTTC
-,TRBJ2-7,TRBD1,TRBV7-9,CASTPGQGAFYEQYF,TGTGCCAGCACGCCAGGACAGGGGGCTTTTTACGAGCAGTACTTC
-,TRBJ1-1,-,TRBV7-9,CASSDMTGLEAFF,TGTGCCAGCAGCGATATGACAGGACTTGAAGCTTTCTTT
-,TRBJ1-6,-,TRBV7-2,CASSLEHLYNSPLHF,TGTGCCAGCAGCTTAGAACATCTCTATAATTCACCCCTCCACTTT
-,TRBJ2-1,TRBD2,TRBV7-3,CASSWGLAGVWSEQFF,TGTGCCAGCAGCTGGGGACTAGCGGGAGTCTGGAGTGAGCAGTTCTTC
-,TRBJ1-1,-,TRBV6-5,CASSATGKAFF,TGTGCCAGCAGCGCGACAGGTAAAGCTTTCTTT
-,TRBJ1-3,-,TRBV7-9,CASSIGNTIYF,TGTGCCAGCAGTATTGGAAACACCATATATTTT
-,TRBJ2-7,TRBD1,TRBV18,CASSPTGQAIYEQYF,TGTGCCAGCTCACCAACGGGACAGGCAATCTACGAGCAGTACTTC
few,TRBJ2-2,TRBD2,TRBV7-6,CASSLRTSGSVNTGELFF,TGTGCCAGCAGCTTAAGGACTAGCGGGAGTGTCAACACCGGGGAGCTGTTTTTT